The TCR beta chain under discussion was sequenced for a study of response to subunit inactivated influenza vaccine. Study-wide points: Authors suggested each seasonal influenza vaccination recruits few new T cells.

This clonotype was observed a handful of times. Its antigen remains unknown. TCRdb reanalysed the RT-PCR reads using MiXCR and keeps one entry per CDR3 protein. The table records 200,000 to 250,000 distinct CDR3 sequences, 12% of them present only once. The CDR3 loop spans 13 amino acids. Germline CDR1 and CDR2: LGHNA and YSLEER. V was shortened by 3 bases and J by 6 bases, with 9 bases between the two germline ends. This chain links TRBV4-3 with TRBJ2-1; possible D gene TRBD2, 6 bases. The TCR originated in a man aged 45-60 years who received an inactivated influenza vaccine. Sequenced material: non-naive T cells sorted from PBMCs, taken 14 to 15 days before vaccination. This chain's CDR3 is CASSQTRVNEQFF. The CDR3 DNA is TGCGCCAGCAGCCAGACTAGGGTCAATGAGCAGTTCTTC.